What follows are 13 T cell receptor beta chains derived from one specimen sequenced in a study of blood T cell repertoires in COVID-19. Profiling relied on immunoSEQ multiplex PCR, and the TCRdb table lists in-frame clones only, not all of them. The data contain over 200,000 clones, 85% to 90% of them seen just once; the ten biggest clones take up approximately 2.6%. The sequenced material came from peripheral blood. The receptor set was obtained from an older woman with acute or convalescent COVID-19.

This chain uses TRBV2 with TRBJ2-1; 7 nucleotides match TRBD2. CDR1 is SNHLY and CDR2 is FYNNEI in the germline V gene. The CDR3 length is 14 residues. V lost 1 base, J lost 10 bases, and 7 bases stayed unmatched. CDR3 DNA: TGTGCCAGCAGTGAAGGGGACTACCTAGGGGAGCAGTTCTTC. Translating it yields CASSEGDYLGEQFF.

This clone was picked up a small number of times. V usage is TRBV7-8 and J usage is TRBJ1-2, with no clear D. V dropped 5 bases and J dropped 9 bases, with 13 bases sitting between them. CDR1 and CDR2 from the germline V gene are SGHVS and FQNEAQ. This CDR3 is built from 12 residues. For the CDR3, the DNA is TGTGCCAGCAGCCCCGAGGGATGGAGCTACACCTTC. Its protein is CASSPEGWSYTF.

This rearrangement joins TRBV19 to TRBJ2-1; a weak D match, TRBD2 (6 bases). The CDR3 is 19 residues long. Germline V CDR1 and CDR2: LNHDA, SQIVND (reference sequence). V lost 5 bases and J lost 2, with 25 bases in between. The CDR3 loop is CASSPSPTRRPTTYNEQFF. DNA for the CDR3: TGTGCCAGTAGTCCGTCCCCGACTAGAAGGCCGACGACCTACAATGAGCAGTTCTTC.

The CDR3 coding sequence is TGTGCCTGGAGCTCGAACCTATATGGCTACACCTTC. Translating it yields CAWSSNLYGYTF. The V call is TRBV30, the J call TRBJ1-2; no reliable D call. Germline assignment: CDR1 GTSNPN and CDR2 SVGIG (reference sequence). V was pared by 3 bases and J by 5 bases, with 10 bases between. CDR3 size: 12 residues. Filled out from reference TRBV30 and TRBJ1-2, the complete variable domain reads SQTIHQWPATLVQPVGSPLSLECTVEGTSNPNLYWYRQAAGRGLQLLFYSVGIGQISSEVPQNLSASRPQDRQFILSSKKLLLSDSGFYLCAWSSNLYGYTFGSGTRLTVV.

The V call is TRBV19, the J call TRBJ1-2; the match to TRBD1 covers 8 bases. From germline, CDR1 is LNHDA and CDR2 SQIVND (reference sequence). The CDR3 is 14 residues long. With V trimmed by 7 bases and J by 2 bases, 6 bases remained unmatched. The CDR3: CASTDGQGNYGYTF. CDR3 in DNA: TGTGCCAGTACCGACGGACAGGGCAACTATGGCTACACCTTC.

This rearrangement joins TRBV18 to TRBJ2-7; 10 bases match TRBD2. The J segment lost 9 bases and the V segment lost 3 bases, leaving 20 bases of the junction unmatched. The CDR3 consists of 18 residues. Germline V CDR1 and CDR2: KGHSH, LQKENI. The CDR3: CASSPYEGVAGGQSGQYF. The CDR3 DNA reads TGTGCCAGCTCACCCTACGAGGGGGTAGCGGGGGGCCAGAGCGGGCAGTACTTC.

The J gene is TRBJ2-4, the V gene TRBV19, with 12 bases identical to TRBD2. This CDR3 has 19 residues. The V segment lost 4 bases and the J segment 0 bases; nucleotides outside the gene matches: 10. The germline V gene has CDR1 LNHDA and CDR2 SQIVND (reference sequence). CDR3 bases: TGTGCCAGTAGTAGCCCCGGCCTAGCGGGGGGGATAGCCAAAAACATTCAGTACTTC. As protein: CASSSPGLAGGIAKNIQYF.

This clone was seen only once. The V gene is TRBV28, the J gene TRBJ2-2; the D gene is possibly TRBD2 (6 bases). Germline V gives CDR1 MDHEN, CDR2 SYDVKM. V dropped 3 bases and J dropped 2 bases, with 7 bases sitting between them. The CDR3 is 14 residues long. The CDR3 DNA follows: TGTGCCAGCAGTTTGCGGGGAAACACCGGGGAGCTGTTTTTT. This sequence encodes CASSLRGNTGELFF.

V gene TRBV9 combines with J gene TRBJ2-4, with TRBD1 as a possible D gene (6 bases). Germline CDR1 is SGDLS and CDR2 is YYNGEE. The V and J ends lost 4 bases and 0 bases respectively, with 17 bases between them. This CDR3 comprises 17 residues. CDR3 bases: TGTGCCAGCAGCCCTGCTGGGACAACCCTAGCCAAAAACATTCAGTACTTC. Translation: CASSPAGTTLAKNIQYF.

This clone has just one count. The gene calls are TRBV6-5 and TRBJ2-7; 7 bases line up with TRBD2. The ends lost 7 bases at V and 3 bases at J; junction bases unmatched: 12. The CDR3 contains 15 residues. Germline V gene lookup returns CDR1 MNHEY and CDR2 SVGAGI. The CDR3 is CASKHGEGPLYEQYF. CDR3 DNA sequence: TGTGCCAGCAAACACGGGGAGGGACCCCTCTACGAGCAGTACTTC.

The rearrangement uses TRBV18 and TRBJ2-1; perhaps TRBD2 as D (6 bases). V lost 2 bases and J 9 bases, leaving 14 bases between the germline ends. The CDR3 spans 14 residues. Germline lookup yields CDR1 KGHSH and CDR2 LQKENI. CDR3 coding DNA: TGTGCCAGCTCACCAAACCGGGAGTGGGGTGAGCAGTTCTTC. Translation gives CASSPNREWGEQFF.

This clone was seen a single time. The genes are TRBV10-3 and TRBJ1-2; TRBD1 is a possible D gene (5 bases). Per the germline V gene, CDR1 is ENHRY and CDR2 is SYGVKD. Trimming pared 4 bases from V and 2 bases from J, leaving 8 bases between. CDR3 size: 13 residues. CDR3 sequence: CAISVDKNYGYTF. The DNA for the CDR3 is TGTGCCATCAGTGTGGACAAAAACTATGGCTACACCTTC.

V is TRBV7-2 and J is TRBJ2-7; 11 nucleotides align to TRBD2. Germline values: CDR1 SGHTA, CDR2 FQGNSA. The V segment lost 7 bases and the J segment 4 bases; nucleotides outside the gene matches: 9. The CDR3 covers 15 residues. CDR3 protein: CASTSTSGSKYEQYF. CDR3 in DNA: TGTGCCAGCACATCTACTAGCGGGAGTAAGTACGAGCAGTACTTC.